The 17 T cell receptor beta chains below were found in one sample sequenced in a study of OX40 agonist ivuxolimab in advanced cancers. Assay used: immunoSEQ multiplex PCR; TCRdb lists only in-frame clones, some missing. The table lists just under 100,000 clones, less than 95% of them singletons, with about 0.17% in the top ten. The sequenced sample was CD4+ or CD8+ T cells sorted from blood, obtained in a trial of the OX40 agonist ivuxolimab. The receptors derive from an adult with an advanced solid tumor such as melanoma, head and neck, liver or kidney cancer.

The V gene is TRBV18, the J gene TRBJ1-1; tentatively, D is TRBD1 (5 bases). Germline-derived CDR1 and CDR2 are KGHSH and LQKENI. The CDR3 length is 15 residues. The V and J ends lost 0 bases and 1 base respectively, with 9 bases between them. CDR3 loop: CASSPPSTGNTEAFF. CDR3 nucleotides: TGTGCCAGCTCACCACCGTCTACAGGGAACACTGAAGCTTTCTTT.

The gene calls are TRBV6-5 and TRBJ1-4, with unresolved D. The CDR3 is 13 residues long. Germline V gene sequence: CDR1 MNHEY, CDR2 SVGAGI. V was cut by 8 bases and J by 0 bases, with 7 bases left in between. In nucleotides, the CDR3 is TGTGCCAGCGGACTTGCAACTAATGAAAAACTGTTTTTT. Amino acids: CASGLATNEKLFF.

This clone was seen a few times. The chain carries TRBV10-1 and TRBJ1-6, with 9 bases that match TRBD1. Looked up from germline, CDR1 is WNHNN and CDR2 is SYGVQD (reference sequence). J gave up 8 bases and V 4 bases, and 3 bases lay outside the gene matches. The CDR3 loop spans 14 amino acids. DNA for the CDR3: TGCGCCAGCAGTGCGGGACAGGGTTATTCACCCCTCCACTTT. Protein sequence: CASSAGQGYSPLHF.

This clone was picked up one time. This rearrangement joins TRBV6-1 to TRBJ2-5, with 7 bases fitting TRBD2. The CDR3 runs to 14 residues. Germline V CDR1 and CDR2: MNHNS, SASEGT. V trimming: 4 bases; J trimming: 4 bases; junction bases outside the gene matches: 6. The CDR3 is CASSVGGWGETQYF. Here the CDR3 DNA reads TGTGCCAGCAGTGTCGGGGGGTGGGGAGAGACCCAGTACTTC.

The CDR3 loop is CASSLRSSGNTIYF. In DNA form, the CDR3 reads TGTGCCAGCAGCTTACGTAGCTCTGGAAACACCATATATTTT. V and J are TRBV7-9 and TRBJ1-3; D gene unclear. Trimming took off 2 bases at V and 0 bases at J, with 5 bases between the two ends. Looked up from germline, CDR1 is SEHNR and CDR2 is FQNEAQ (reference sequence). CDR3 length: 14 residues. Variable domain in full (rest from reference TRBV7-9 and TRBJ1-3): DTGVSQNPRHKITKRGQNVTFRCDPISEHNRLYWYRQTLGQGPEFLTYFQNEAQLEKSRLLSDRFSAERPKGSFSTLEIQRTEQGDSAMYLCASSLRSSGNTIYFGEGSWLTVV.

This clone has just a few counts. The chain combines TRBV7-2 with TRBJ1-6; 9 bases match TRBD1. Germline assignment: CDR1 SGHTA and CDR2 FQGNSA. V shed 3 bases, J shed 11 bases, and the junction held 8 bases outside the gene matches. CDR3 length: 15 amino acids. The CDR3 loop is CASSLGQGGGTPLHF. In DNA form, the CDR3 reads TGTGCCAGCAGCTTGGGACAGGGAGGTGGGACACCCCTCCACTTT.

The V gene is TRBV5-1, the J gene TRBJ1-4; weak D call: TRBD1 (5 bases). Deletions cut 2 bases from V and 3 bases from J, with 11 bases between. The CDR3 is 15 residues long. Germline CDR1 and CDR2: SGHRS and YFSETQ. CDR3 loop: CASSFQGGANEKLFF. The CDR3 DNA reads TGCGCCAGCAGCTTCCAGGGTGGGGCTAATGAAAAACTGTTTTTT.

The rearrangement links TRBV29-1 to TRBJ2-7; 8 bases map to TRBD1. Germline CDR1 and CDR2: SQVTM and ANQGSEA. V gave up 7 bases and J gave up 5 bases; unmatched junction bases: 13. The CDR3 loop spans 14 amino acids. CDR3 in DNA: TGCAGCGCCCGGGACAGGTCCACCGACCACGAGCAGTACTTC. Amino acid sequence: CSARDRSTDHEQYF.

V and J are TRBV6-4 and TRBJ2-3; 10 nucleotides match TRBD1. This CDR3 spans 15 amino acids. V trimming: 5 bases; J trimming: 1 base; junction bases outside the gene matches: 3. The V gene's germline CDR1 is MRHNA and CDR2 SNTAGT. The CDR3 DNA reads TGTGCCAGCAGTAGACAGGGGGCCGGCACAGATACGCAGTATTTT. It encodes CASSRQGAGTDTQYF.

The rearrangement joins TRBV7-8 to TRBJ1-1; maybe TRBD1 (5 bases). The germline V and J ends were trimmed by 5 bases and 5 bases, with 15 bases remaining between them. The germline V gene has CDR1 SGHVS and CDR2 FQNEAQ. The CDR3 runs 14 residues. CDR3 coding DNA: TGTGCCAGCAGCGCGCCAGGGAGGGGAACTGAAGCTTTCTTT. It codes for CASSAPGRGTEAFF.

The chain uses TRBV5-4 and TRBJ2-1; no definite D call. V lost 7 bases, J lost 6 bases, and 11 bases lay in between. This CDR3 contains 12 residues. Per the germline V gene, CDR1 is SGHNT and CDR2 is YYREEE (reference sequence). This chain's CDR3 is CASARVLNEQFF. The CDR3 nucleotides are TGTGCCAGCGCCCGGGTCCTCAATGAGCAGTTCTTC.

The chain has TRBV30 and TRBJ1-3; D is uncertain. Trimming removed 5 bases from V and 4 bases from J, with 6 bases in between. The germline gives CDR1 GTSNPN, CDR2 SVGIG (reference sequence). CDR3 length equals 11 residues. CDR3 sequence (DNA): TGTGCCTGGGTGAAAGGAAACACCATATATTTT. Protein: CAWVKGNTIYF.

The genes are TRBV7-9 and TRBJ1-1; 8 nucleotides agree with TRBD1. Germline CDR1 reads SEHNR; CDR2 reads FQNEAQ (reference sequence). After removal of 5 bases from V and 3 bases from J, the junction contained 8 bases not matched to a gene. The CDR3 has 15 residues. For the CDR3, the DNA is TGTGCCAGCAGCACTCGGACAGGGTGGTACACTGAAGCTTTCTTT. It yields the protein CASSTRTGWYTEAFF.

The chain has TRBV19 and TRBJ2-1; 11 bases are shared with TRBD1. Germline CDR1 and CDR2: LNHDA and SQIVND (reference sequence). The CDR3 has 15 residues. J lost 4 bases, V lost 5 bases, and 4 bases had no gene match. CDR3 in DNA: TGTGCCAGTAGTCAAGGACAGGGGGCATACAATGAGCAGTTCTTC. Translating it yields CASSQGQGAYNEQFF.

The V call is TRBV28, the J call TRBJ2-7; D not resolved. CDR3 length: 11 residues. From germline, CDR1 is MDHEN and CDR2 SYDVKM. With 3 bases removed from V and 4 bases from J, the gap between germline ends came to 4 bases. The DNA of the CDR3 is TGTGCCAGCAGTTTGTTTTACGAGCAGTACTTC. Translation: CASSLFYEQYF.

Notes on this clone: An end of the junction differs from the germline gene, which may be a read error. J is TRBJ2-3 and V is TRBV7-7; D is possibly TRBD1 (6 bases). Germline V CDR1 and CDR2: SSHAT, FNYEAQ (reference sequence). The CDR3 contains 13 residues. CDR3 loop: CASSFDRQDTQYF. CDR3 in DNA: TGTGCTAGCAGCTTTGACAGGCAGGATACGCAGTATTTT.

V usage is TRBV7-9 and J usage is TRBJ2-2, with TRBD2 matching 9 bases. J gave up 4 bases and V 5 bases, and 5 bases lay outside the gene matches. Looked up from germline, CDR1 is SEHNR and CDR2 is FQNEAQ (reference sequence). The CDR3 sequence is 15 residues long. The CDR3 here is CASSPGGRATGELFF. For the CDR3, the DNA is TGTGCCAGCAGCCCCGGCGGGAGGGCCACCGGGGAGCTGTTTTTT.